The subject of this entry is one T cell receptor beta chain. What it binds is unknown. The sample comes from a study of cytomegalovirus exposure and HLA in healthy donors. The PCR contained 60 Vbeta and 13 Jbeta primers. The method was immunoSEQ multiplex PCR; TCRdb's version includes in-frame clones alone and lacks a portion of them. The sample yields 120,000 or so clones, roughly four fifths seen once. Findings and limits, study-wide: TCR beta chain V- and J-gene trimming was linked, in a later analysis, to a missense variant in DCLRE1C.

Germline V gene lookup returns CDR1 MDHEN and CDR2 SYDVKM. The CDR3 is 15 residues long. The ends were cut back, 3 bases at V and 3 bases at J, with 12 bases in the middle. The rearrangement links TRBV28 to TRBJ1-3, with D hard to call. The sample comprised PBMCs. This clonotype was sampled from a male donor in good health and CMV-seropositive. Written as DNA, the CDR3 is TGTGCCAGCAGTTTTAGAGGGAACGGTGGAAACACCATATATTTT. This translates into CASSFRGNGGNTIYF.